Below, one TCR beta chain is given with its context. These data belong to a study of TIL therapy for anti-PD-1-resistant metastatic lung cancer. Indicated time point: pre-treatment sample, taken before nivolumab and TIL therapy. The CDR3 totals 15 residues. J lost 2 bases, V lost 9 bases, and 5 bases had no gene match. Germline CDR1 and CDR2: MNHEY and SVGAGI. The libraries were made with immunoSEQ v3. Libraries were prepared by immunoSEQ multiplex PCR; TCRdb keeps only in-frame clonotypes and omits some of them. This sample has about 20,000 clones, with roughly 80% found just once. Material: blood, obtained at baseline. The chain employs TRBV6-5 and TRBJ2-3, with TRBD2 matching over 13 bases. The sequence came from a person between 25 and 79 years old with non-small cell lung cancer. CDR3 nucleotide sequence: TGTGCCAGTTCGACTAGCGGGGGGACCACAGATACGCAGTATTTT. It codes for CASSTSGGTTDTQYF.